This T cell receptor beta chain was captured in a study of identical twins. This clonotype was observed a handful of times. CDR3 length: 16 residues. The V end lost 0 bases, the J end lost 3 bases, and 11 bases lay between the germline ends. The germline V gene encodes CDR1 MGHRA and CDR2 YSYEKL. After template switching added a universal primer site, the resulting cDNA carried unique molecular identifiers. TCRdb recomputed calls from the 5' RACE reads with MiXCR, one row per CDR3 protein. The sample records 310,000 or so distinct CDR3 sequences, 7.5% to 9.5% being singletons. The data also belong to a second study, concerning yellow fever vaccine responses in identical twins.

Input material: CD8+ T cells sorted from blood. The rearrangement links TRBV4-1 to TRBJ2-2; tentative D call: TRBD2 (5 bases). The clonotype was recovered from a woman under 30 in good health. The CDR3 sequence: CASSQEVGGYTGELFF. The CDR3 DNA reads TGCGCCAGCAGCCAAGAGGTTGGAGGATACACCGGGGAGCTGTTTTTT.